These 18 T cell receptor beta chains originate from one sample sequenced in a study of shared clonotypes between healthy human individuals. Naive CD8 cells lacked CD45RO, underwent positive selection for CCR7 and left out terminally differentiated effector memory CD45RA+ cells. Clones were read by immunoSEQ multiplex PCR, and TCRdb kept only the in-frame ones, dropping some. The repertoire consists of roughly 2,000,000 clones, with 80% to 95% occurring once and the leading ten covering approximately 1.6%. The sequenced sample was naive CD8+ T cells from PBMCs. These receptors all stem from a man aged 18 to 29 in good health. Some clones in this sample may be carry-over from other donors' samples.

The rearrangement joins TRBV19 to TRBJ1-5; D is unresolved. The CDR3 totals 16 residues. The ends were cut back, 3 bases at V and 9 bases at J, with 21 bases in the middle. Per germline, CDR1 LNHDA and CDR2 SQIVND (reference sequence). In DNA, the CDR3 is TGTGCCAGTAGTATGTCTCCGACCGGGCATGGGCTGCCCCAGCATTTT. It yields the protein CASSMSPTGHGLPQHF.

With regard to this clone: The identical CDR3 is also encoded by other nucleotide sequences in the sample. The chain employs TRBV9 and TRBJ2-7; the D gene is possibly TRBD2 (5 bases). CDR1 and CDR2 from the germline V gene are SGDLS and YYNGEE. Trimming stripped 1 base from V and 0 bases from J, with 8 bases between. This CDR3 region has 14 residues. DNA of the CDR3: TGTGCCAGCAGCGTAACGGGGAGCTCCTACGAGCAGTACTTC. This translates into CASSVTGSSYEQYF.

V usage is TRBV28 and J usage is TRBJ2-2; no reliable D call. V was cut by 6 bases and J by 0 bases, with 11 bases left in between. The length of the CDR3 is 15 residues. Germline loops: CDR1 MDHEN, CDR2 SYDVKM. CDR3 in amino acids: CASSPYTANTGELFF. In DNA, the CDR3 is TGTGCCAGCAGCCCGTACACCGCGAACACCGGGGAGCTGTTTTTT.

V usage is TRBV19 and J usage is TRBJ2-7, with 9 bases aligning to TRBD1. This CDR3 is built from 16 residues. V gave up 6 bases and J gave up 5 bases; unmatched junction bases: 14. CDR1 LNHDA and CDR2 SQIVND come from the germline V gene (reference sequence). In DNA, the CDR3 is TGTGCCAGTAGCGACGACGTTGGGGACAGGGTCGACGAGCAGTACTTC. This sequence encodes CASSDDVGDRVDEQYF.

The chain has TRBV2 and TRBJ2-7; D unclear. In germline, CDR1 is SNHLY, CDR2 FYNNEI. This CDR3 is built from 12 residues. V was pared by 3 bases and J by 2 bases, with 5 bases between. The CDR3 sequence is CASSDGAYEQYF. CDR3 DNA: TGTGCCAGCAGTGATGGGGCCTACGAGCAGTACTTC.

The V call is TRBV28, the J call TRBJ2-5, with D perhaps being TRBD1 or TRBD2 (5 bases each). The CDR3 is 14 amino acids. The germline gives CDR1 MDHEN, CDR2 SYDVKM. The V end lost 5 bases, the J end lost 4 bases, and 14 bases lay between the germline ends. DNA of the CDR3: TGTGCCAGCAGTCCACGACGGGGACGAGAGACCCAGTACTTC. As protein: CASSPRRGRETQYF.

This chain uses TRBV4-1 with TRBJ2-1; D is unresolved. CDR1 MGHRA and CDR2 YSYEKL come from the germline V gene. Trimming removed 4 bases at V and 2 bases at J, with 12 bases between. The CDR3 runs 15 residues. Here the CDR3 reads CASSLQTVTYNEQFF. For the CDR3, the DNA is TGCGCCAGCAGCCTACAAACCGTAACCTACAATGAGCAGTTCTTC.

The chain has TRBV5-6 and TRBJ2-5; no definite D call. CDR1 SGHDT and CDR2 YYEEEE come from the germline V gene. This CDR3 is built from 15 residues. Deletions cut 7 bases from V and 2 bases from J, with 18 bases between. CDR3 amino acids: CASDSFSAPQETQYF. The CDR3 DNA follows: TGTGCCAGCGACTCCTTCTCGGCACCACAAGAGACCCAGTACTTC.

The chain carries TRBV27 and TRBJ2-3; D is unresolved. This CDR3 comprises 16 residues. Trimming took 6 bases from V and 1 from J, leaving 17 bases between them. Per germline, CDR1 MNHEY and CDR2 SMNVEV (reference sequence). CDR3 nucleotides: TGTGCCAGCAGCCCGATTCTGTATGGAGGCACAGATACGCAGTATTTT. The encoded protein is CASSPILYGGTDTQYF.

The CDR3 protein is CASSISRSDTQYF. The CDR3 DNA reads TGTGCCAGTAGTATTTCAAGGTCAGATACGCAGTATTTT. The J gene is TRBJ2-3, the V gene TRBV19, with D hard to call. The ends were cut back, 3 bases at V and 4 bases at J, with 8 bases in the middle. Germline-derived CDR1 and CDR2 are LNHDA and SQIVND (reference sequence). The CDR3 has 13 amino acids.

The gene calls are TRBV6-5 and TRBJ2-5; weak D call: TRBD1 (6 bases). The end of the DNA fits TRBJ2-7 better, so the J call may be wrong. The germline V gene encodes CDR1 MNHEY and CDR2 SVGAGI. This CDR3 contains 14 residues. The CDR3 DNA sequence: TGTGCCAGCAGTTACGGGGGCGGCGGCTACGAGCAGTACTTC. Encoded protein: CASSYGGGGYEQYF.

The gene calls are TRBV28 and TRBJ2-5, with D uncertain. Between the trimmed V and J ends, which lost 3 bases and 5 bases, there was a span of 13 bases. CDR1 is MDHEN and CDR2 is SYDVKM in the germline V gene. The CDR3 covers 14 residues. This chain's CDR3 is CASSFVAPGETQYF. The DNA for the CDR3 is TGTGCCAGCAGTTTCGTTGCTCCTGGCGAGACCCAGTACTTC.

CDR3 residues: CASSGENTEAFF. CDR3 DNA sequence: TGTGCCAGTAGTGGAGAGAACACTGAAGCTTTCTTT. This chain connects TRBV19 to TRBJ1-1, with D uncertain. V lost 5 bases to trimming and J lost 1 base, with 5 bases between them. The CDR3 has 12 residues. Germline V gene sequence: CDR1 LNHDA, CDR2 SQIVND (reference sequence).

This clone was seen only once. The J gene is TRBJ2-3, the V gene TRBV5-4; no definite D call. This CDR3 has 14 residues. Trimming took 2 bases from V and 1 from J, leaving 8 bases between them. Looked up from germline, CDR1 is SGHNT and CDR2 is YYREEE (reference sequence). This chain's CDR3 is CASSFSQGTDTQYF. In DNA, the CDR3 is TGTGCCAGCAGCTTTTCCCAGGGCACAGATACGCAGTATTTT.

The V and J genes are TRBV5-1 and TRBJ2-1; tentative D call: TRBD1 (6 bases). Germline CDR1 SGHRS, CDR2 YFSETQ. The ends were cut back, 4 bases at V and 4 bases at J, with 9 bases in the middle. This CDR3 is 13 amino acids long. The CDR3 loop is CASSPGQYNEQFF. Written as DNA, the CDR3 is TGCGCCAGCAGCCCCGGACAGTACAATGAGCAGTTCTTC. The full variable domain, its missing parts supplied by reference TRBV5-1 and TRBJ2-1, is KAGVTQTPRYLIKTRGQQVTLSCSPISGHRSVSWYQQTPGQGLQFLFEYFSETQRNKGNFPGRFSGRQFSNSRSEMNVSTLELGDSALYLCASSPGQYNEQFFGPGTRLTVL.

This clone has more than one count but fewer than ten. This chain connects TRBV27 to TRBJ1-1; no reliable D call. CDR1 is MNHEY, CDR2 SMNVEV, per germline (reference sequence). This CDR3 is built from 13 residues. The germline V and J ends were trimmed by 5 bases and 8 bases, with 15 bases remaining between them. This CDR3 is CASSPTGGWEAFF. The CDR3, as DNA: TGTGCCAGCAGTCCCACGGGAGGATGGGAAGCTTTCTTT.

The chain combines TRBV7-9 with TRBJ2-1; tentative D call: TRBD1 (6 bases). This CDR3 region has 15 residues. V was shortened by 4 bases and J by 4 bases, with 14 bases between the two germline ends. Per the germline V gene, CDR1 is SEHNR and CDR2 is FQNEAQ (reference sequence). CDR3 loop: CASSSTGSGYNEQFF. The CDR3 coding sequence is TGTGCCAGCAGCTCCACAGGGTCTGGTTACAATGAGCAGTTCTTC. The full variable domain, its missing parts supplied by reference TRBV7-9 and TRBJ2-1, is DTGVSQNPRHKITKRGQNVTFRCDPISEHNRLYWYRQTLGQGPEFLTYFQNEAQLEKSRLLSDRFSAERPKGSFSTLEIQRTEQGDSAMYLCASSSTGSGYNEQFFGPGTRLTVL.

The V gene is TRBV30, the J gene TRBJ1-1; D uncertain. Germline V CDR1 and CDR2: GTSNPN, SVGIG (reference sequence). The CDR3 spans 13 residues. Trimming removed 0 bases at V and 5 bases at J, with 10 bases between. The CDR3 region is CAWSVRGDTEAFF. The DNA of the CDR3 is TGTGCCTGGAGTGTACGAGGAGATACTGAAGCTTTCTTT.